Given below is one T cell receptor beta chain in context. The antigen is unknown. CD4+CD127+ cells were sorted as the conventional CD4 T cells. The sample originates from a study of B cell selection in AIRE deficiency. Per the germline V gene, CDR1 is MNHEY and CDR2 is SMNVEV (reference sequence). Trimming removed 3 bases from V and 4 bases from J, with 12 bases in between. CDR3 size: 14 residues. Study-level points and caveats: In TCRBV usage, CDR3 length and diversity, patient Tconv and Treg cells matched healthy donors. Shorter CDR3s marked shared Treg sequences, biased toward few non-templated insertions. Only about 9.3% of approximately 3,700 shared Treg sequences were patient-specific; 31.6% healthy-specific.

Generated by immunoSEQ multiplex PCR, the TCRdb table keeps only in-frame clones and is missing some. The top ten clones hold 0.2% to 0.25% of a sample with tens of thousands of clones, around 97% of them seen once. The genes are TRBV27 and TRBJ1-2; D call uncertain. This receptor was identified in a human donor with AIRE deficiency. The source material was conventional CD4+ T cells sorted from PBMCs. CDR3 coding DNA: TGTGCCAGCAGTTTCTTAGGGCCAGGCTATGGCTACACCTTC. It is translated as CASSFLGPGYGYTF.